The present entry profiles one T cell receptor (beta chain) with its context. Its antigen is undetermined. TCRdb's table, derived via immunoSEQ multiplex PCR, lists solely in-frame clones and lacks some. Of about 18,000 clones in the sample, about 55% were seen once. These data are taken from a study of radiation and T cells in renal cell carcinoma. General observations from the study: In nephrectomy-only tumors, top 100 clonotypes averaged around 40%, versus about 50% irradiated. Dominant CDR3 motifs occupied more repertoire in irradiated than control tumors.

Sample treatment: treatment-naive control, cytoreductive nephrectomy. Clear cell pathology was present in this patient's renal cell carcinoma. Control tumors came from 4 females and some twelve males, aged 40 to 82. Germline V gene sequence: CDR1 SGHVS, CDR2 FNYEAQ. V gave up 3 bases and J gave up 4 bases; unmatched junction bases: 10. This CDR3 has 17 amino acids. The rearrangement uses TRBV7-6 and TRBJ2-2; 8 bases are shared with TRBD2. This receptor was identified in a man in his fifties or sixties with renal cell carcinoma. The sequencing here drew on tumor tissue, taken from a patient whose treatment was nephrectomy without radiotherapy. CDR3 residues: CASSFSPLSGSTGELFF. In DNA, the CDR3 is TGTGCCAGCAGCTTCTCCCCCCTCAGCGGGAGCACCGGGGAGCTGTTTTTT.